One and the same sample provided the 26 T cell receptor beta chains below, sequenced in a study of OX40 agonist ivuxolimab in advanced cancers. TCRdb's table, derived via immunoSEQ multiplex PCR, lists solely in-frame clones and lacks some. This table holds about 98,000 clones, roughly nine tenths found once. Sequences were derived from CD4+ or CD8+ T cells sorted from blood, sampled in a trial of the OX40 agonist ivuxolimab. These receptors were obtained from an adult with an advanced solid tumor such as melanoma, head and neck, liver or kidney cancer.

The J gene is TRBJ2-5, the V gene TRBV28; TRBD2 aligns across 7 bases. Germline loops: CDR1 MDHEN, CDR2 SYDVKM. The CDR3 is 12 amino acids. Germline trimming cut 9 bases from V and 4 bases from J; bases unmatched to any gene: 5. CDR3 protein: CASLTGGETQYF. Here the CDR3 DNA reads TGTGCCAGTCTAACGGGGGGAGAGACCCAGTACTTC. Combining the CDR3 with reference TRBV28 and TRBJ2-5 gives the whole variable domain DVKVTQSSRYLVKRTGEKVFLECVQDMDHENMFWYRQDPGLGLRLIYFSYDVKMKEKGDIPEGYSVSREKKERFSLILESASTNQTSMYLCASLTGGETQYFGPGTRLLVL.

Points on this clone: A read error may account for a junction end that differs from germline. The CDR3 region is CARSVTHLNSPLHF. Here the CDR3 DNA reads TGTGCCCGGAGTGTGACCCATCTTAATTCACCCCTCCACTTT. The chain recombines TRBV30 with TRBJ1-6; the D is unclear. The CDR3 is made up of 14 amino acids. Germline lookup yields CDR1 GTSNPN and CDR2 SVGIG (reference sequence).

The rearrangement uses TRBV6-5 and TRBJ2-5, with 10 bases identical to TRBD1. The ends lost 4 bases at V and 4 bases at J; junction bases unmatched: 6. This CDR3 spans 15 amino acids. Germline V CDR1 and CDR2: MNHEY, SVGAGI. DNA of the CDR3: TGTGCCAGCAGTTGGACAGGGGGGGAGGCAGAGACCCAGTACTTC. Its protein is CASSWTGGEAETQYF.

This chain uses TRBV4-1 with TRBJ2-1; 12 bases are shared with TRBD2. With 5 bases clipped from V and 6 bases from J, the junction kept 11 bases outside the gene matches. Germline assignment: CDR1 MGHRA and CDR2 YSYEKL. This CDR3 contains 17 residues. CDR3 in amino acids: CASSSRLAGVNGNEQFF. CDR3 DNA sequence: TGCGCCAGCAGCTCCCGACTAGCGGGAGTAAATGGCAATGAGCAGTTCTTC.

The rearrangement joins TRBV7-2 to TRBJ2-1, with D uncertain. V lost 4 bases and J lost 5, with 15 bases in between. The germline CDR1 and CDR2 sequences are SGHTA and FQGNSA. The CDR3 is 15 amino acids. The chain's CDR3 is CASSSQSSRDNEQFF. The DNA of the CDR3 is TGTGCCAGCAGCTCCCAGTCGTCTCGGGACAATGAGCAGTTCTTC.

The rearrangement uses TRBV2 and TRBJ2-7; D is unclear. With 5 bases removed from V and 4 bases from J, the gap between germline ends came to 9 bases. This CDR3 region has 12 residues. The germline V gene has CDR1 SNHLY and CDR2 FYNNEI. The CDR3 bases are TGTGCCAGCAGTCAGGACGGTTACGAGCAGTACTTC. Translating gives CASSQDGYEQYF. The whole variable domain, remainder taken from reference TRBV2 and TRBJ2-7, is EPEVTQTPSHQVTQMGQEVILRCVPISNHLYFYWYRQILGQKVEFLVSFYNNEISEKSEIFDDQFSVERPDGSNFTLKIRSTKLEDSAMYFCASSQDGYEQYFGPGTRLTVT.

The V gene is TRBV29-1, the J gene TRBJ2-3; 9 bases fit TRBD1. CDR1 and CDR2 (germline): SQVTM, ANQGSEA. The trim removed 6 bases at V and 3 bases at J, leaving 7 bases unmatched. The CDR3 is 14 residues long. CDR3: CSVATGGITDTQYF. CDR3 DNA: TGCAGCGTAGCGACAGGGGGGATAACAGATACGCAGTATTTT.

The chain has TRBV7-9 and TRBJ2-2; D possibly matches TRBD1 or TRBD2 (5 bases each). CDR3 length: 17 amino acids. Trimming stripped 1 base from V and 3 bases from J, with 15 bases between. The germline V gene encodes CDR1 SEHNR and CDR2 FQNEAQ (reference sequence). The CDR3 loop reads CASSLDRWGKHTGELFF. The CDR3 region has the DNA TGTGCCAGCAGCTTAGATCGATGGGGGAAGCACACCGGGGAGCTGTTTTTT. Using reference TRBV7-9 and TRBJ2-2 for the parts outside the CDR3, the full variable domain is DTGVSQNPRHKITKRGQNVTFRCDPISEHNRLYWYRQTLGQGPEFLTYFQNEAQLEKSRLLSDRFSAERPKGSFSTLEIQRTEQGDSAMYLCASSLDRWGKHTGELFFGEGSRLTVL.

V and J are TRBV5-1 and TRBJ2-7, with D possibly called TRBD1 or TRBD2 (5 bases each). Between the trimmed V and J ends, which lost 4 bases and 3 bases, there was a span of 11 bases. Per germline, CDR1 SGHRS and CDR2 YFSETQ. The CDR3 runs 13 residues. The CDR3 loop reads CASSRDEIYEQYF. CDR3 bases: TGCGCCAGCAGCAGGGACGAGATCTACGAGCAGTACTTC.

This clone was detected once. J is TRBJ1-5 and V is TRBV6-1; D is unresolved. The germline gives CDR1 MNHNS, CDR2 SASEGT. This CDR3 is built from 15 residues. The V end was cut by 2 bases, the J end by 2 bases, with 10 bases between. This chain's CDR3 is CASSEQASRNQPQHF. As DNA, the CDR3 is TGTGCCAGCAGTGAACAGGCTTCTCGCAATCAGCCCCAGCATTTT.

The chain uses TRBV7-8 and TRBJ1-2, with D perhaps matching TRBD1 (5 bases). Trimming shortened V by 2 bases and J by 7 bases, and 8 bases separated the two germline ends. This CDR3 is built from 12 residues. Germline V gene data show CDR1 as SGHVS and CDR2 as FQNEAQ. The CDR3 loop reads CASSLNTGGYTF. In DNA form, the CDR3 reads TGTGCCAGCAGCTTAAATACAGGTGGCTACACCTTC.

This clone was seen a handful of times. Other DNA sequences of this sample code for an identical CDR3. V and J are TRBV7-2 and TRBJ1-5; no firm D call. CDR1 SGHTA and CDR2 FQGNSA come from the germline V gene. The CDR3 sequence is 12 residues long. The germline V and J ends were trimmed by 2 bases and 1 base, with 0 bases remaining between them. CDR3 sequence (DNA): TGTGCCAGCAGCTTAAGCAATCAGCCCCAGCATTTT. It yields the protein CASSLSNQPQHF.

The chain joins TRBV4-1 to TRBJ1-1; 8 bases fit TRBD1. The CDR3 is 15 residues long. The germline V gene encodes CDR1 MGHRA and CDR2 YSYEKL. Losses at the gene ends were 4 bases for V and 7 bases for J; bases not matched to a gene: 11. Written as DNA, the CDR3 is TGCGCCAGCAGCCCGGGACCGGACAGGGAGATTGAAGCTTTCTTT. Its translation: CASSPGPDREIEAFF.

CDR3 protein: CASSRTGDSGNTIYF. The CDR3 DNA reads as TGCGCCAGCAGCCGGACGGGGGACTCTGGAAACACCATATATTTT. The J gene is TRBJ1-3, the V gene TRBV5-1; TRBD1 is a possible D gene (5 bases). The germline gives CDR1 SGHRS, CDR2 YFSETQ. Trimming pared 4 bases from V and 0 bases from J, leaving 11 bases between. The CDR3 contains 15 residues.

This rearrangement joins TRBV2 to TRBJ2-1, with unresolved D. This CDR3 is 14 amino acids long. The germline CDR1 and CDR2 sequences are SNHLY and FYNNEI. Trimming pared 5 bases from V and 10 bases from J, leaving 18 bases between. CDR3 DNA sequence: TGTGCCAGCAGTCCCCGTGGCTCTCTGGGGGAGCAGTTCTTC. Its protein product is CASSPRGSLGEQFF.

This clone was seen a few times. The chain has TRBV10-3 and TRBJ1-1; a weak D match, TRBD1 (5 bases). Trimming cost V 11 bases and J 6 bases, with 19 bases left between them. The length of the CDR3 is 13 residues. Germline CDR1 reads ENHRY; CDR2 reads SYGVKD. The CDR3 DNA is TGTGCCGTTGGCGGGGGGGAGATCGCTGAAGCTTTCTTT. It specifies CAVGGGEIAEAFF.

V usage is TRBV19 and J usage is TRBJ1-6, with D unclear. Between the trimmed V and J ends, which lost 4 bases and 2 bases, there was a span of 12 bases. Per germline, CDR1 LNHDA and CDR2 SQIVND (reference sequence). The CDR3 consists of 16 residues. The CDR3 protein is CASSTGGRTYNSPLHF. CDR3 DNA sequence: TGTGCCAGTAGTACTGGTGGACGGACCTATAATTCACCCCTCCACTTT.

DNA for the CDR3: TGTGCCAGCAGCTCTCCGGGGGTAGCGGAGGACTACAATGAGCAGTTCTTC. Its protein is CASSSPGVAEDYNEQFF. J is TRBJ2-1 and V is TRBV7-8, with a possible D match to TRBD2 (6 bases). V was shortened by 4 bases and J by 3 bases, with 19 bases between the two germline ends. The CDR3 is 17 amino acids. From germline, CDR1 is SGHVS and CDR2 FQNEAQ.

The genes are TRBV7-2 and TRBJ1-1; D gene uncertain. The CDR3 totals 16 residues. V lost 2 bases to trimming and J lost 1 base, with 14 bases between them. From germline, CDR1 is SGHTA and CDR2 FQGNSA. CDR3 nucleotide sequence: TGTGCCAGCAGCTTATTCAGCGAAGTCAGGAACACTGAAGCTTTCTTT. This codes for CASSLFSEVRNTEAFF.

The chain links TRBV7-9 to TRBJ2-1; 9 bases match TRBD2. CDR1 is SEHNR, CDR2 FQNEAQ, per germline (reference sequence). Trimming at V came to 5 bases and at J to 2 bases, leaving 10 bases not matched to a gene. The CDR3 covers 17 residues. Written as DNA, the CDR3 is TGTGCCAGCAGCACCGTTAAGACTAGCGGAGCCTACAATGAGCAGTTCTTC. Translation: CASSTVKTSGAYNEQFF. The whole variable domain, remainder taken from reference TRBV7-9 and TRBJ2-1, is DTGVSQNPRHKITKRGQNVTFRCDPISEHNRLYWYRQTLGQGPEFLTYFQNEAQLEKSRLLSDRFSAERPKGSFSTLEIQRTEQGDSAMYLCASSTVKTSGAYNEQFFGPGTRLTVL.

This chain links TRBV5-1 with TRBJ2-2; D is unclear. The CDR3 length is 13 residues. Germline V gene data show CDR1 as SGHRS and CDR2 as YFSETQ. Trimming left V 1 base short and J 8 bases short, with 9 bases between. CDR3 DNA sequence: TGCGCCAGCAGCTTGAGGGAAACTGGGGAGCTGTTTTTT. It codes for CASSLRETGELFF.

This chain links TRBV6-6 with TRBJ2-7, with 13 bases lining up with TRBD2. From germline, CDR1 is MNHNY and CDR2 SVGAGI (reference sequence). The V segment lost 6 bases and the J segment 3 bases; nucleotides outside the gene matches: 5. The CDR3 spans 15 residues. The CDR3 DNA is TGTGCCAGCAGCCCTGGGACTAGCGGGAACTACGAGCAGTACTTC. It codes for CASSPGTSGNYEQYF.

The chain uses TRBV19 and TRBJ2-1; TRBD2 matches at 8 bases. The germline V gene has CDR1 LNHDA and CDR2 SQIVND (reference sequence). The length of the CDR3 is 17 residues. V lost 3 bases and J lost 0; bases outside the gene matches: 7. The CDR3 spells CASSIAYGTSSYNEQFF. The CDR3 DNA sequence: TGTGCCAGTAGTATCGCCTATGGGACTAGCTCCTACAATGAGCAGTTCTTC.

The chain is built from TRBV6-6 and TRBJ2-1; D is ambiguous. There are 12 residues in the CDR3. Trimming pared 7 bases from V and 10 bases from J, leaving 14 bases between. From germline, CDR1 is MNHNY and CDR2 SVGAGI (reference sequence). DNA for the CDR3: TGTGCCAGCACCCCCTACTCCCACGAGCAGTTCTTC. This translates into CASTPYSHEQFF.

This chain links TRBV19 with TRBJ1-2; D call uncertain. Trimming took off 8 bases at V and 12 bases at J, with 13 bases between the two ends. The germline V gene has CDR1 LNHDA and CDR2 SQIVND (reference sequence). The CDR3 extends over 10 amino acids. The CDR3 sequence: CASGLEANTF. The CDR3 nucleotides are TGTGCCAGTGGGTTGGAGGCCAACACCTTC.

CDR3 amino acids: CASSVLADRTYEQYF. The CDR3 region has the DNA TGTGCCAGCAGCGTACTAGCAGATAGGACCTACGAGCAGTACTTC. The chain carries TRBV11-2 and TRBJ2-7, with a possible D match to TRBD2 (6 bases). CDR1 and CDR2 from the germline V gene are SGHAT and FQNNGV. This CDR3 contains 15 residues. Trimming took off 5 bases at V and 2 bases at J, with 16 bases between the two ends.